The clone carrying this TCR beta chain was counted a single time. Antigen: not known. This sample was taken from a study of cytomegalovirus exposure and HLA in healthy donors. General study findings and limits: A later analysis linked about 17,000 TCR beta sequences to HLA alleles at 0.05 false discovery rate.

The CDR3 has 13 amino acids. The germline V gene has CDR1 LNHDA and CDR2 SQIVND (reference sequence). Trimming removed 6 bases at V and 3 bases at J, with 12 bases between. PCR involved 60 Vbeta and 13 Jbeta primers. Assay: immunoSEQ multiplex PCR; the TCRdb copy retains only in-frame clones and omits some. The sample contains about 150,000 clones, around nine tenths of which appear only once. Sequenced: PBMCs. This chain links TRBV19 with TRBJ2-7, with a weak D call TRBD1 (5 bases). The clonotype comes from a young woman in good health and CMV-seronegative. CDR3 loop: CASSPTEYYEQYF. As DNA, the CDR3 is TGTGCCAGTAGCCCGACAGAATACTACGAGCAGTACTTC. The full variable domain, its missing parts supplied by reference TRBV19 and TRBJ2-7, is DGGITQSPKYLFRKEGQNVTLSCEQNLNHDAMYWYRQDPGQGLRLIYYSQIVNDFQKGDIAEGYSVSREKKESFPLTVTSAQKNPTAFYLCASSPTEYYEQYFGPGTRLTVT.